Listed here are 29 T cell receptor beta chains from one sample, sequenced in a study of blood T cell repertoires in COVID-19. Only in-frame clones appear in the TCRdb table, and some are missing; sequencing was by immunoSEQ multiplex PCR. This table holds 300,000 or so clones, around 86% found once. The sample consisted of peripheral blood. Every receptor here comes from a man between 65 and 85 years old with acute or convalescent COVID-19.

The rearrangement joins TRBV4-3 to TRBJ2-5, with 7 bases identical to TRBD1. Germline-derived CDR1 and CDR2 are LGHNA and YSLEER. V lost 0 bases, J lost 9 bases, and 13 bases stayed unmatched. The CDR3 is 16 amino acids. CDR3 sequence: CASSQETGQDSGSQYF. As DNA, the CDR3 is TGCGCCAGCAGCCAAGAGACAGGGCAGGACTCTGGATCCCAGTACTTC.

The chain couples TRBV24-1 to TRBJ1-5, with a possible D match to TRBD1 (6 bases). V lost 5 bases, J lost 7 bases, and 17 bases lay in between. The CDR3 has 15 residues. Germline V gives CDR1 KGHDR, CDR2 SFDVKD. In DNA form, the CDR3 reads TGTGCCACCAGTGGAAAAACAGGGAATCGGCAGCCCCAGCATTTT. It yields the protein CATSGKTGNRQPQHF.

In its sample, this clone was seen a few times. The chain is built from TRBV4-1 and TRBJ1-2, with TRBD1 matching 9 bases. The CDR3 is made up of 15 amino acids. Per germline, CDR1 MGHRA and CDR2 YSYEKL. The V and J ends lost 8 bases and 8 bases, in that order; junction bases with no gene match: 15. CDR3 nucleotide sequence: TGCGCCAGCTCCACTCCCGGGACAGGGTATCAAGGCTACACCTTC. Residues: CASSTPGTGYQGYTF.

The J gene is TRBJ1-1, the V gene TRBV5-4; D uncertain. The CDR3 is 14 residues long. Germline values: CDR1 SGHNT, CDR2 YYREEE (reference sequence). The V end lost 0 bases, the J end lost 1 base, and 7 bases lay between the germline ends. In DNA form, the CDR3 reads TGTGCCAGCAGCTTGGCTAGAGCGAACACTGAAGCTTTCTTT. Amino acids: CASSLARANTEAFF.

J is TRBJ1-1 and V is TRBV2, with TRBD1 matching 7 bases. The V segment lost 7 bases and the J segment 0 bases; nucleotides outside the gene matches: 5. The CDR3 length is 14 residues. The germline gives CDR1 SNHLY, CDR2 FYNNEI. The CDR3 spells CASNLQGMNTEAFF. The CDR3 DNA is TGTGCCAGCAACCTACAGGGGATGAACACTGAAGCTTTCTTT.

The chain couples TRBV6-1 to TRBJ1-3; D remains ambiguous. The CDR3 runs to 16 residues. Trimming took off 2 bases at V and 3 bases at J, with 14 bases between the two ends. Germline values: CDR1 MNHNS, CDR2 SASEGT. The DNA for the CDR3 is TGTGCCAGCAGTGAACCTAGCACGGGGTTTGGAAACACCATATATTTT. It specifies CASSEPSTGFGNTIYF.

This rearrangement joins TRBV6-2 or TRBV6-3 to TRBJ2-7, with D possibly TRBD1 on 6 matching bases. CDR1 MNHEY and CDR2 SVGEGT come from the germline V gene. Deletions cut 4 bases from V and 3 bases from J, with 10 bases between. The CDR3 has 13 residues. CDR3 DNA: TGTGCCAGCAGTTTTACAGGGTTCTACGAGCAGTACTTC. It is translated as CASSFTGFYEQYF.

This chain connects TRBV18 to TRBJ2-5; weak D call: TRBD2 (7 bases). V was shortened by 3 bases and J by 4 bases, with 15 bases between the two germline ends. Germline values: CDR1 KGHSH, CDR2 LQKENI. The CDR3 runs 15 residues. The CDR3 sequence: CASSPNPRGAETQYF. As DNA, the CDR3 is TGTGCCAGCTCACCCAACCCCCGGGGGGCAGAGACCCAGTACTTC.

The chain has TRBV27 and TRBJ1-1, with a possible D match to TRBD1 (6 bases). Trimming shortened V by 6 bases and J by 0 bases, and 11 bases separated the two germline ends. Germline V lookup: CDR1 MNHEY, CDR2 SMNVEV (reference sequence). The CDR3 runs 14 residues. CDR3 amino acids: CASRAQGLNTEAFF. In DNA, the CDR3 is TGTGCCAGCAGGGCACAGGGATTGAACACTGAAGCTTTCTTT.

The chain is built from TRBV2 and TRBJ1-4; possibly TRBD1 for D (5 bases). CDR1 is SNHLY, CDR2 FYNNEI, per germline. This CDR3 has 16 residues. V dropped 5 bases and J dropped 6 bases, with 19 bases sitting between them. CDR3 in DNA: TGTGCCAGCAGTCGGCTCGGGGGTGTTCGGGATGAAAAACTGTTTTTT. Its translation is CASSRLGGVRDEKLFF.

In its sample, this clone was seen a few times. The J gene is TRBJ2-5, the V gene TRBV7-2; 8 bases align to TRBD1. This CDR3 comprises 14 residues. J lost 2 bases, V lost 5 bases, and 4 bases had no gene match. CDR1 is SGHTA and CDR2 is FQGNSA in the germline V gene. CDR3 sequence reads: CASSTTGGQETQYF. The CDR3 nucleotides are TGTGCCAGCAGCACTACAGGGGGACAAGAGACCCAGTACTTC.

This clone was seen only once. The gene calls are TRBV2 and TRBJ2-5; possible D gene TRBD2, 6 bases. From germline, CDR1 is SNHLY and CDR2 FYNNEI. The CDR3 length is 14 residues. V lost 4 bases and J 5 bases, leaving 14 bases between the germline ends. The CDR3 DNA is TGTGCCAGCAGTGGTGTGACTAGTGGGGAGACCCAGTACTTC. Translating it yields CASSGVTSGETQYF.

The rearrangement links TRBV10-3 to TRBJ1-5, with 7 bases aligning to TRBD1. The CDR3 consists of 15 residues. Germline-derived CDR1 and CDR2 are ENHRY and SYGVKD. V trimming: 7 bases; J trimming: 0 bases; junction bases outside the gene matches: 6. In nucleotides, the CDR3 is TGTGCCATCATATTAGACAGGGCTAGCAATCAGCCCCAGCATTTT. Amino acid sequence: CAIILDRASNQPQHF.

J is TRBJ2-7 and V is TRBV6-5, with D possibly TRBD1 on 6 matching bases. The V gene's germline CDR1 is MNHEY and CDR2 SVGAGI. This CDR3 comprises 14 residues. V lost 6 bases, J lost 3 bases, and 15 bases lay in between. CDR3 sequence: CASSPQGVYYEQYF. The CDR3 DNA sequence: TGTGCCAGCAGCCCACAGGGAGTCTACTACGAGCAGTACTTC.

This clone was recorded once. The V gene is TRBV25-1, the J gene TRBJ1-6; D not resolved. Germline CDR1 is MGHDK and CDR2 is SYGVNS. Deletions cut 6 bases from V and 0 bases from J, with 6 bases between. CDR3 length: 14 residues. As DNA, the CDR3 is TGTGCCAGCAGAGCCGGCTCCTATAATTCACCCCTCCACTTT. This sequence encodes CASRAGSYNSPLHF.

The chain combines TRBV20-1 with TRBJ2-5; possibly TRBD1 for D (5 bases). Between the trimmed V and J ends, which lost 3 bases and 5 bases, there was a span of 10 bases. The germline gives CDR1 DFQATT, CDR2 SNEGSKA (reference sequence). There are 12 residues in the CDR3. The CDR3 is CSASSGLETQYF. The CDR3 DNA sequence: TGCAGTGCTAGTTCAGGGTTGGAGACCCAGTACTTC.

This clone has only one observation. The gene calls are TRBV5-6 and TRBJ1-5, with a weak D call TRBD1 (5 bases). V was shortened by 1 base and J by 4 bases, with 12 bases between the two germline ends. The germline V gene has CDR1 SGHDT and CDR2 YYEEEE. CDR3 length: 15 amino acids. CDR3 sequence: CASSLSSGFNQPQHF. The CDR3 bases are TGTGCCAGCAGCTTGTCATCAGGGTTTAATCAGCCCCAGCATTTT.

This rearrangement joins TRBV21-1 to TRBJ1-1; TRBD1 reflects the table's D call only, with no check against the DNA. TRBV21-1 constitutes a pseudogene. This CDR3 is 17 amino acids long. Here the CDR3 reads CASSKVPRDTKNTEAFF. The CDR3, as DNA: TGTGCCAGCAGCAAAGTGCCCCGGGACACCAAGAACACTGAAGCTTTCTTT.

The chain carries TRBV6-2 or TRBV6-3 and TRBJ1-3; 9 nucleotides agree with TRBD1. Germline V gene data show CDR1 as MNHEY and CDR2 as SVGEGT. CDR3 length equals 12 residues. The junction had 4 bases not matched to a gene; V was cut back by 2 bases and J by 14 bases. The CDR3 reads CASSYNRGPVYF. In DNA, the CDR3 is TGTGCCAGCAGTTACAACAGGGGGCCGGTATATTTT.

The rearrangement links TRBV5-4 to TRBJ2-2, with D unresolved. This CDR3 spans 14 amino acids. Deletions cut 10 bases from V and 2 bases from J, with 15 bases between. The germline gives CDR1 SGHNT, CDR2 YYREEE (reference sequence). The CDR3 is CAGAPYPNTGELFF. For the CDR3, the DNA is TGTGCCGGAGCCCCCTACCCCAACACCGGGGAGCTGTTTTTT.

The V and J genes are TRBV27 and TRBJ1-6; D uncertain. The CDR3 is made up of 14 amino acids. Germline V CDR1 and CDR2: MNHEY, SMNVEV (reference sequence). The germline V and J ends were trimmed by 6 bases and 8 bases, with 14 bases remaining between them. This chain's CDR3 is CASRSVPNHSPLHF. Written as DNA, the CDR3 is TGTGCCAGCAGGTCGGTCCCTAATCATTCACCCCTCCACTTT.

The V gene is TRBV7-9, the J gene TRBJ2-5; a weak D match, TRBD1 (7 bases). The germline V gene has CDR1 SEHNR and CDR2 FQNEAQ (reference sequence). The CDR3 spans 12 residues. Trimming removed 5 bases at V and 4 bases at J, with 8 bases between. CDR3 bases: TGTGCCAGCAGCCAGGGGGGAGAGACCCAGTACTTC. This translates into CASSQGGETQYF.

V and J are TRBV5-5 and TRBJ1-3; the D gene is possibly TRBD1 (6 bases). This CDR3 is built from 14 residues. Trimming took 4 bases from V and 2 from J, leaving 10 bases between them. Looked up from germline, CDR1 is SGHKS and CDR2 is YYEKEE (reference sequence). This CDR3 is CASSPGTTGNTIYF. The DNA for the CDR3 is TGTGCCAGCAGCCCCGGGACAACTGGAAACACCATATATTTT.

The chain recombines TRBV7-2 with TRBJ2-2; the match to TRBD2 covers 9 bases. Germline trimming cut 2 bases from V and 6 bases from J; bases unmatched to any gene: 7. Germline values: CDR1 SGHTA, CDR2 FQGNSA. CDR3 length: 16 residues. This CDR3 is CASSLPSGTSSGELFF. CDR3 in DNA: TGTGCCAGCAGCTTACCTAGCGGGACTTCTTCCGGGGAGCTGTTTTTT.

The J gene is TRBJ1-2, the V gene TRBV6-5; weak D call: TRBD1 (5 bases). The CDR3 is 13 residues long. Germline loops: CDR1 MNHEY, CDR2 SVGAGI. Trimming removed 0 bases at V and 8 bases at J, with 10 bases between. CDR3 in DNA: TGTGCCAGCAGTTACTCGTGGAGGGACGGCTACACCTTC. It yields the protein CASSYSWRDGYTF.

This chain links TRBV11-3 with TRBJ2-2; 7 bases are shared with TRBD1. The CDR3 totals 14 residues. The germline V gene has CDR1 SGHNT and CDR2 YENEEA. Germline trimming cut 3 bases from V and 7 bases from J; bases unmatched to any gene: 5. This CDR3 reads CASSFTGAGGELFF. The CDR3 nucleotides read TGTGCCAGCAGCTTTACAGGGGCGGGCGGGGAGCTGTTTTTT.

The chain joins TRBV28 to TRBJ2-7, with 9 bases identical to TRBD2. J gave up 5 bases and V 4 bases, and 9 bases lay outside the gene matches. The CDR3 runs to 15 residues. Germline loops: CDR1 MDHEN, CDR2 SYDVKM. For the CDR3, the DNA is TGTGCCAGCAGTTCCCCCGGGACTAGCTTCCACGAGCAGTACTTC. Its translation is CASSSPGTSFHEQYF.

The J gene is TRBJ2-1, the V gene TRBV25-1; 15 nucleotides line up with TRBD2. Per germline, CDR1 MGHDK and CDR2 SYGVNS. With V trimmed by 10 bases and J by 7 bases, 14 bases remained unmatched. The CDR3 is made up of 17 amino acids. The CDR3 reads CATSRAGTSGRINEQFF. The CDR3 nucleotides read TGTGCCACCTCACGGGCCGGGACTAGCGGGAGGATAAATGAGCAGTTCTTC.

CDR3 nucleotides: TGTGCCACCAGCAGAGAGGGACTAGCGGACCTCTCCTACAATGAGCAGTTCTTC. Its translation is CATSREGLADLSYNEQFF. The V gene is TRBV15, the J gene TRBJ2-1; 11 nucleotides align to TRBD2. J lost 0 bases, V lost 0 bases, and 4 bases had no gene match. There are 18 residues in the CDR3. Germline V gene sequence: CDR1 LNHNV, CDR2 YYDKDF (reference sequence).